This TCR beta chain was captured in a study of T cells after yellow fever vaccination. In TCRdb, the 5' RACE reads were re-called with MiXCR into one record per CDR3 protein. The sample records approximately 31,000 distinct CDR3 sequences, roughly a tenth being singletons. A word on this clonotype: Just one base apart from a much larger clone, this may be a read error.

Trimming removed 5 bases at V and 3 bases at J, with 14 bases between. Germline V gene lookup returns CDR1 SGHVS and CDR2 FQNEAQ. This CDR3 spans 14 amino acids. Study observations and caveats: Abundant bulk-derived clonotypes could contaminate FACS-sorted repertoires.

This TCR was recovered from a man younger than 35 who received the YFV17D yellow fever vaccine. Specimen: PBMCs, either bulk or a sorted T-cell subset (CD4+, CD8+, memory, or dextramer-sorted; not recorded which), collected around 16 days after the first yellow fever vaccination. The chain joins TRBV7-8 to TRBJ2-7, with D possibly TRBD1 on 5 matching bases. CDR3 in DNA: TGTGCCAGCAGCACCAGTTCAGGGTACTACGAGCAGTACTTC. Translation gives CASSTSSGYYEQYF.